This T cell receptor beta chain comes out of a study of vaccination and CD4 T cells after COVID-19. This CDR3 spans 18 amino acids. CDR1 and CDR2 from the germline V gene are SGHVS and FNYEAQ. V was clipped by 5 bases and J by 1 base; unmatched bases: 6. Sequencing of DNA taken from cultured CD4+ T cells relied on the Oncomine TCR Beta short-read assay. Genomic DNA was extracted from cultured CD4+ T cells. TCRdb processed the PCR reads anew with MiXCR; each CDR3 protein has one entry. The sample has about 20,000 distinct CDR3 sequences; 60% are singletons. As concerns this clonotype: The antigen is not known.

The treatment is: roughly ten-day PBMC culture with coronavirus spike peptide pools or control peptides (ViraFEST assay). ViraFEST enlarged antigen-specific T cell populations with peptide pools and afterwards sequenced TCRs. J is TRBJ2-1 and V is TRBV7-6, with 15 bases that match TRBD2. The sample was CD4+ T cells from blood, cultured in vitro, taken after SARS-CoV-2 vaccination. This receptor was taken from a human donor who had recovered from COVID-19. The DNA of the CDR3 is TGTGCCAGCAGCCCCGGACTAGCGGGGGGGTTGTCCTACAATGAGCAGTTCTTC. This codes for CASSPGLAGGLSYNEQFF.